A selection of T cell receptor beta chains follows, all from one sample in a study of tumor-infiltrating lymphocytes in primary liver carcinoma. MiXCR was run by TCRdb on the multiplex PCR reads, yielding one entry per CDR3 protein. The sample carries tens of thousands of distinct CDR3 sequences, about 65% recorded once. The material sequenced was liver tumor tissue from sampling region 4. All receptors derive from a man between 40 and 49 years old with primary liver carcinoma and hepatitis B virus infection. CDR3s include the opening cysteine and the closing phenylalanine or tryptophan. A D gene is named only where the DNA matches it firmly.

d_call j_call v_call cdr3_nt cdr3_aa
- TRBJ2-1 TRBV5-5 TGTGCCAGCAGCTCGATTCCCGGACGGTACAATGAACAGTTCTTC CASSSIPGRYNEQFF
- TRBJ2-2 TRBV5-6 TGTGCCGGCAGCCTCGGGCGCGAGAGAGCGGCCGGGCAGCTGTTTTTT CAGSLGRERAAGQLFF
TRBD2 TRBJ2-2 TRBV10-2 TGCGCCAACAGTGAGGCTAAGGGACTAGCGGGAGATACCGGGGAGCTGTTTTTT CANSEAKGLAGDTGELFF
- TRBJ2-7 TRBV21-1 TGTGCCAGCAGCAAGGGCATAGCGGGTTCCTACGGGCAGTACTTC CASSKGIAGSYGQYF
TRBD2 TRBJ2-5 TRBV4-1 TGCGCCAGCAGCCATCTAAACCTAGCGGGAGGGCGTGAGACCCAGTACTTC CASSHLNLAGGRETQYF
- TRBJ1-2 TRBV7-8 TGTGCCAGCAGCTTAAGTTCCCCGTTGGCCTTTGGCTATAGCTTC CASSLSSPLAFGYSF
- TRBJ2-7 TRBV7-8 TGTGCCAGCATCTTTGTTAGTGCCTACGAGCAGTACTTC CASIFVSAYEQYF
- TRBJ2-7 TRBV6-5 TGTGCCAGCAGCCCCTCTCCGACTAGAGGGTACGAGCAGCACTTT CASSPSPTRGYEQHF
TRBD1 TRBJ1-1 TRBV29-1 TGCAGCATAGGACAGGGGTTGGGGGACAATGAAGCTTTCTTT CSIGQGLGDNEAFF
- TRBJ1-1 TRBV29-1 TGCAGCGTCTCTCAGAGCAGGGCTGAAGTTTTCTTT CSVSQSRAEVFF
- TRBJ2-3 TRBV5-5 TGTGCCAGCAGTTTGCCTGACAGGACAGATACGCAGTATTTT CASSLPDRTDTQYF
TRBD1 TRBJ2-7 TRBV6-1 TGTGCCGGTAGTCGTACAACGACAGGGGGCATTAAGCAGTACTTC CAGSRTTTGGIKQYF